This entry concerns a single TCR beta chain. As yet, its antigen is unknown. The data stem from a study of cytomegalovirus exposure and HLA in healthy donors. Study findings and constraints: Trimming of TCR beta V- and J-genes showed a link, identified in a later analysis, to a missense DCLRE1C variant. As a later analysis showed, several of the most significant clusters appeared to be linked to common viral pathogens.

The PCR contained 60 Vbeta and 13 Jbeta primers. Sequenced by immunoSEQ multiplex PCR; TCRdb stores in-frame clones only, minus some. Of about 77,000 clones listed, 60% to 85% are singletons. This CDR3 spans 15 amino acids. The germline V gene encodes CDR1 GTSNPN and CDR2 SVGIG (reference sequence). V lost 5 bases and J 7 bases, leaving 20 bases between the germline ends. The receptor's source is a man aged 35 to 55 in good health and CMV-seronegative. The sample comprised PBMCs. The V and J genes are TRBV30 and TRBJ1-4; unclear D gene. As DNA, the CDR3 is TGTGCCTGGGCCCGGCGAGCGGTAGGAAGTGAAAAACTGTTTTTT. Its translation: CAWARRAVGSEKLFF.